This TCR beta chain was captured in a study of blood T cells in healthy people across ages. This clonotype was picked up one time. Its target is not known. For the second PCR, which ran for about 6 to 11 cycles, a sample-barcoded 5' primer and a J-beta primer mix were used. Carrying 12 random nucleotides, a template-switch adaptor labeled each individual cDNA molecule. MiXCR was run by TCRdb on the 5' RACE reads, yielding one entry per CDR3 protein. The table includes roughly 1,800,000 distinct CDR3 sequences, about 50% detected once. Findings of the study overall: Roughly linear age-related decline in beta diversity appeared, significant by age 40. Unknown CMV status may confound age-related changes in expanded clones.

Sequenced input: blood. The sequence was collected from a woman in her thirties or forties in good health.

CDR3 residues: CASSQYPGMNTEAFF. The CDR3 nucleotides read TGCGCCAGCAGCCAGTACCCCGGTATGAACACTGAAGCTTTCTTT. The rearrangement links TRBV4-3 to TRBJ1-1, with D unresolved. Trimming took off 3 bases at V and 0 bases at J, with 11 bases between the two ends. This CDR3 has 15 residues. Germline-derived CDR1 and CDR2 are LGHNA and YSLEER.